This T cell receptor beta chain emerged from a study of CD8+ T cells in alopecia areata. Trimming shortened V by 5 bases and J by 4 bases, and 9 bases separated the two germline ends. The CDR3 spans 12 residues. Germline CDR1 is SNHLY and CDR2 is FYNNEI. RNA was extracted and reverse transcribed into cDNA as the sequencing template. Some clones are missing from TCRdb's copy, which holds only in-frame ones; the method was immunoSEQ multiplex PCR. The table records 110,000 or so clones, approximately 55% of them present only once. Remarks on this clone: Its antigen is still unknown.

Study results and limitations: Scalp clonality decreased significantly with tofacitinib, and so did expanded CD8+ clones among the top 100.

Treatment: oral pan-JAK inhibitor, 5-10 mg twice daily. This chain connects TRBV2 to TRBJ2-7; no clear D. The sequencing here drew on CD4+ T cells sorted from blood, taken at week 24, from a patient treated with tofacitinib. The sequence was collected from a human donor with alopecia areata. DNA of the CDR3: TGTGCCAGCAGTCTAGAGAGGTACGAGCAGTACTTC. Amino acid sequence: CASSLERYEQYF. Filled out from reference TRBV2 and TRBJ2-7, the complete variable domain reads EPEVTQTPSHQVTQMGQEVILRCVPISNHLYFYWYRQILGQKVEFLVSFYNNEISEKSEIFDDQFSVERPDGSNFTLKIRSTKLEDSAMYFCASSLERYEQYFGPGTRLTVT.